These T cell receptor beta chains were read from a single sample in a study of monozygotic twins with inflammatory bowel disease. TCRdb reprocessed the 5' RACE reads, keeping one entry per CDR3 protein, no DNA. The sample data list 300,000 to 400,000 distinct CDR3 sequences. The sample consisted of blood. These receptors came from a human donor with ulcerative colitis or Crohn's disease, or a healthy co-twin of an affected twin (not recorded which). Each CDR3 is given with its conserved first and last residue.

cdr3_aa: CATSSVRARETQYF
j_call: TRBJ2-5
v_call: TRBV15

cdr3_aa: CASSPSGGAGYGYTF
j_call: TRBJ1-2
v_call: TRBV12-3/TRBV12-4

cdr3_aa: CASSLGNIVAGELFF
j_call: TRBJ2-2
v_call: TRBV5-6

cdr3_aa: CASHWTSGSYEQYF
j_call: TRBJ2-7
v_call: TRBV5-1

cdr3_aa: CSVGPGDEQFF
j_call: TRBJ2-1
v_call: TRBV29-1

cdr3_aa: CASSQKPGLANTGELFF
j_call: TRBJ2-2
v_call: TRBV7-8

cdr3_aa: CATSNFNQPQHF
j_call: TRBJ1-5
v_call: TRBV15

cdr3_aa: CSARPGGQIFYQPQHF
j_call: TRBJ1-5
v_call: TRBV20-1

cdr3_aa: CASSSGQGYGYTF
j_call: TRBJ1-2
v_call: TRBV12-3/TRBV12-4

cdr3_aa: CASSGQTSGAVPSYEQYF
j_call: TRBJ2-7
v_call: TRBV5-1

cdr3_aa: CSARDFAGGSYNEQFF
j_call: TRBJ2-1
v_call: TRBV20-1

cdr3_aa: CSARDQGAGYGYTF
j_call: TRBJ1-2
v_call: TRBV20-1